The rows below give T cell receptor beta chains drawn from one sample of a study of CD8 T cells in Susac syndrome. TCRdb fed the immunoSEQ multiplex PCR reads into MiXCR, producing one record per CDR3 protein. The sample includes roughly 130,000 distinct CDR3 sequences, roughly 95% of them seen just once. The sequenced material came from CD4+ T cells from PBMCs. The origin of the receptors is a human donor with Susac syndrome. Both conserved end residues are part of each CDR3. Each record gives: J gene, V gene, D gene, clone size, CDR3 DNA, CDR3 protein. A D gene is named only where the DNA matches it firmly. Some rows have no size entry. The others give once, few or many, or a class for an expanded clone.

TRBJ2-5,TRBV24-1,.,.,TGTGCCACCAGTGAATCCGGGATCCAAGAGACCCAGTACTTC,CATSESGIQETQYF
TRBJ2-5,TRBV30,.,.,TGTGCCTTAAAACAGGAGACCCAGTACTTC,CALKQETQYF
TRBJ2-1,TRBV5-8,.,.,TGTGCCAGCAGCTTTAAGGGTTATGAGCAGTTCTTC,CASSFKGYEQFF
TRBJ2-1,TRBV19,.,.,TGTGCCAGTCTGAACCTAGGGTTAGGAGAGCAGTTCTTC,CASLNLGLGEQFF
TRBJ2-3,TRBV25-1,TRBD1,once,TGTGCCAGCAGTGTGACAGGGGACTTAAGTACAGATACGCAGTATTTT,CASSVTGDLSTDTQYF
TRBJ1-1,TRBV7-9,.,.,TGTGCCAGCAGCTCCAGTGGGGCCGAGTACAGGGACGCAGCTTTCTTT,CASSSSGAEYRDAAFF
TRBJ2-3,TRBV25-1,.,.,TGTGCCAGCAGTGTCCCGGGACCTAGCACAGATACGCAGTATTTT,CASSVPGPSTDTQYF
TRBJ1-2,TRBV12-3/TRBV12-4,.,once,TGTGCCAGCAGTTTAGCGGGGGTTTCTGGCTACACCTTC,CASSLAGVSGYTF
TRBJ2-3,TRBV27,TRBD1,.,TGTGCCAGCAGTTCAGACAGGGGGTCGACGCAGTATTTT,CASSSDRGSTQYF
TRBJ1-2,TRBV30,.,once,TGTGCCTGGAGCCCGGACGGGTTCTATGGCTACACCTTC,CAWSPDGFYGYTF
TRBJ2-4,TRBV12-3/TRBV12-4,TRBD2,.,TGTGCCAGCAGTGCGACTCGGGGGGGGGCCAAAAACATTCAGTACTTC,CASSATRGGAKNIQYF
TRBJ2-7,TRBV12-3/TRBV12-4,.,.,TGTGCCAGCAGTCCCGTAGGGGAAATACACGAGCAGTACTTC,CASSPVGEIHEQYF
TRBJ1-1,TRBV20-1,.,.,TGCAGTGTCGGGACCGCGAACACTGAAGCTTTCTTT,CSVGTANTEAFF
TRBJ2-2,TRBV30,TRBD1,.,TGTGCCTGGACAGACAGGGTTGGCACCGGGGAGCTGTTTTTT,CAWTDRVGTGELFF
TRBJ1-1,TRBV20-1,.,.,TGCAGTGCTAGGGCCTTAAGATACACAATCCCGAACACTGAAGCTTTCTTT,CSARALRYTIPNTEAFF
TRBJ2-1,TRBV20-1,.,.,TGCAGTGCTAGGACGGGAGCAGGGAATGAGCAGTTCTTC,CSARTGAGNEQFF
TRBJ2-7,TRBV9,.,.,TGTGCCAGCGGCCTAGCCTGGGGCGAGCAGTACTTC,CASGLAWGEQYF
TRBJ1-1,TRBV29-1,TRBD1,once,TGCAGCGCGGACAGGGGCACTGAAGCTTTCTTT,CSADRGTEAFF
TRBJ2-5,TRBV5-8,.,.,TGTGCCAGCAGCTTCTCCGGGACCGGAGAGACCCAGTACTTC,CASSFSGTGETQYF
TRBJ2-7,TRBV27,.,.,TGTGCCAGCAGCCGGCAGCGCGCCTACGAGCAGTACTTC,CASSRQRAYEQYF
TRBJ1-3,TRBV3-1,.,.,TGTGCCAGCAGCGAGTGGCTTATCTCTGGAAACACCATATATTTT,CASSEWLISGNTIYF
TRBJ2-7,TRBV12-3/TRBV12-4,.,.,TGTGCCAGCAGTTTAGGGTACGAGCAGTACTTC,CASSLGYEQYF
TRBJ2-7,TRBV5-1,TRBD1,.,TGCGCCAGCAGCTTGCCCTGGATGGGACAGGGGTCCTACGAGCAGTACTTC,CASSLPWMGQGSYEQYF